This paragraph covers one T cell receptor beta chain sequence. In the authors' workflow: It was from reference gene primer amplification that nucleated cell counts were estimated. The data were produced by immunoSEQ multiplex PCR, yet TCRdb's version contains in-frame clones alone and is incomplete. The V and J calls and clone size were taken over from that table, and D and trimming were inferred from the DNA. Altogether around 120,000 clones are present, more than 90% being singletons, with the ten largest covering 3.7%. The data stem from a study of blood T cell repertoires in COVID-19. Study background: Material from acute and convalescent COVID-19 was sourced from the United States, Italy and Spain. PBMCs, B-cell-depleted T cells, or T cells were the source of the cDNA or gDNA that made up the material.

V was shortened by 6 bases and J by 8 bases, with 13 bases between the two germline ends. This CDR3 comprises 12 residues. In germline, CDR1 is MNHEY, CDR2 SMNVEV (reference sequence). The rearrangement uses TRBV27 and TRBJ1-2, with D possibly matching TRBD1 (6 bases). The sequencing sample was made of peripheral blood. The origin of this receptor is a man aged 50 to 60 with active COVID-19. CDR3 protein: CASRATGAGYTF. CDR3 DNA sequence: TGTGCCAGCAGGGCGACAGGTGCAGGCTACACCTTC.